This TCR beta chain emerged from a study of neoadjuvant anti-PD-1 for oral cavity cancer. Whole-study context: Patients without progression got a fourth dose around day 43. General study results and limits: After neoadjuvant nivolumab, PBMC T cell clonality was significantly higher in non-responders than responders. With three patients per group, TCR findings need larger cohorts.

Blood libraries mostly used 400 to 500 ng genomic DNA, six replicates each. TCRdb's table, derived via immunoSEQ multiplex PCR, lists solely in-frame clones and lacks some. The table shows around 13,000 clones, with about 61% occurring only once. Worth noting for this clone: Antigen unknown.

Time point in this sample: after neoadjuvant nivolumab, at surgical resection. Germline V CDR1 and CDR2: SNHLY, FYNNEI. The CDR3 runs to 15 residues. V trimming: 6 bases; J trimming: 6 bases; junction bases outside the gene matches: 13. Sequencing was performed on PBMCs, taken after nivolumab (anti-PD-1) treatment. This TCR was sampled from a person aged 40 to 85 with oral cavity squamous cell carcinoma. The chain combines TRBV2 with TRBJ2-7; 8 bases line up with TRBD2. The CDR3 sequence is CASSKTGTRGFEQYF. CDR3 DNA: TGTGCCAGCAGCAAGACCGGGACTAGAGGGTTCGAGCAGTACTTC.